The clone carrying this TCR beta chain has only a few counts. Its antigen is as yet unknown. The data belong to a study of T cell repertoires in cytomegalovirus infection. MiXCR, applied by TCRdb to the reads, yields one record per CDR3 protein. Here the sample spans under 95,000 distinct CDR3 sequences, about half being singletons. Germline values: CDR1 SGDLS, CDR2 YYNGEE. The length of the CDR3 is 14 residues. With 3 bases clipped from V and 6 bases from J, the junction kept 7 bases outside the gene matches. The sequence was obtained from a human donor in good health (CMV status not recorded). Some clones in this sample may be carry-over from other donors' samples. J is TRBJ1-2 and V is TRBV9, with 8 bases identical to TRBD1. The sample here was CD8+ T cells from cultured PBMCs, taken from culture after CMV antigen stimulation. The CDR3 DNA sequence: TGTGCCAGCAGCGCATTACAGGGGGGGGATGGCTACACCTTC. It translates to CASSALQGGDGYTF. Full variable domain (remainder filled in from reference TRBV9 and TRBJ1-2): DSGVTQTPKHLITATGQRVTLRCSPRSGDLSVYWYQQSLDQGLQFLIQYYNGEERAKGNILERFSAQQFPDLHSELNLSSLELGDSALYFCASSALQGGDGYTFGSGTRLTVV.